This paragraph covers one T cell receptor (beta chain) sequence. Germline assignment: CDR1 LNHDA and CDR2 SQIVND (reference sequence). The CDR3 runs 15 residues. V was pared by 0 bases and J by 4 bases, with 5 bases of the junction left unmatched. This specimen comes from a study of blood T cell repertoires in COVID-19. In the authors' workflow: The assay estimated nucleated cells by amplifying reference gene primers. Sequenced by immunoSEQ multiplex PCR; TCRdb stores in-frame clones only, minus some. The V and J calls and clone size come from that table; D and trimming were worked out from the DNA. In the table there are about 210,000 clones, 80% of which are singletons.

The source is a man aged 55 to 70 with acute or convalescent COVID-19. The source material was peripheral blood. The chain recombines TRBV19 with TRBJ1-2, with TRBD1 matching 7 bases. CDR3 in DNA: TGTGCCAGTAGTATAGATCTATGGGACAGCTATGGCTACACCTTC. Protein sequence: CASSIDLWDSYGYTF.